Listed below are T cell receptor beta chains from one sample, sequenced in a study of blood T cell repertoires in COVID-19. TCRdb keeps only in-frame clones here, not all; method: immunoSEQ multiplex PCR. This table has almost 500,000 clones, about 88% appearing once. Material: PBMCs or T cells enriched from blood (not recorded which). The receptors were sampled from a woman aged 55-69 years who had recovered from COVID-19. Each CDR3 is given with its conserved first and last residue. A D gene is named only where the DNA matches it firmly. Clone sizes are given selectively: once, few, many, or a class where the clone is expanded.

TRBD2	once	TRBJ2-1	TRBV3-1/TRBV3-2	TGTGCCAGCAGCAGACTGGAGCGGGGGGGCGATGAGCAGTTCTTC	CASSRLERGGDEQFF
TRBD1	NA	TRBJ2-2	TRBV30	TGTGCCTGGAGTGCCGACAGGGTGTCGAACACCGGGGAGCTGTTTTTT	CAWSADRVSNTGELFF
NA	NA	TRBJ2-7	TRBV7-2	TGTGCCAGCAGCTTAGGACATAGCTCCTACGAGCAGTACTTC	CASSLGHSSYEQYF
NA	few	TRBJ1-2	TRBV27	TGTGCCACCTACAGTATCCGTGGCTACACCTTC	CATYSIRGYTF
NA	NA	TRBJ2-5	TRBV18	TGTGCCAGCTCACCACGCCAGCAAGAGACCCAGTACTTC	CASSPRQQETQYF
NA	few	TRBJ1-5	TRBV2	TGTGCCAGCAGCGCCCTAGGACAGTTAAATCAGCCCCAGCATTTT	CASSALGQLNQPQHF
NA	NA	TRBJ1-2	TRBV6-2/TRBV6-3	TGTGCCAGCAGTTATTCCCGAGACAGGCACTATGGCTACACCTTC	CASSYSRDRHYGYTF
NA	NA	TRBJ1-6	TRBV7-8	TGTGCCAGCAGCTTAAGGGGGGGTAGCTCCTATAATTCACCCCTCCACTTT	CASSLRGGSSYNSPLHF
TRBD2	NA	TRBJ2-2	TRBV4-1	TGCGCCAGCAGCGGGGGGGTTGACACCGGGGAGCTGTTTTTT	CASSGGVDTGELFF
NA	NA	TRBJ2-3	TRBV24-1	TGTGCCACCAGTGACCCGACAGGGACTTCAGATACGCAGTATTTT	CATSDPTGTSDTQYF
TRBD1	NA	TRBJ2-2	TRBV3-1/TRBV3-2	TGTGCCAGCAGCCCCGAATCGGACAGGGATAACACCGGGGAGCTGTTTTTT	CASSPESDRDNTGELFF
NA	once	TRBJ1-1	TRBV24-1	TGTGCCACCAGTGATTCAAGGGGAGGGGACACTGAAGCTTTCTTT	CATSDSRGGDTEAFF
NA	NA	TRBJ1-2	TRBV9	TGTGCCAGCAGCGTAGAAAGGGGGTATGGCTACACCTTC	CASSVERGYGYTF
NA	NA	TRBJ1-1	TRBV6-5	TGTGCCAGCAGTTACTCGAGCTGGGGCCCCACTGAAGCTTTCTTT	CASSYSSWGPTEAFF
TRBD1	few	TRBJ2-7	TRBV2	TGTGCCAGCAGTATCGGGACAGTAGGAGAGCAGTACTTC	CASSIGTVGEQYF
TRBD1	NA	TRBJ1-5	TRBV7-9	TGTGCCAGCAGCTTAGGGACAGGGGGCTCCGGACAGCCCCAGCATTTT	CASSLGTGGSGQPQHF
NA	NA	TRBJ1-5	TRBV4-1	TGCGCCAGCAGCCAACAGGGAAGGGATCAGCCCCAGCATTTT	CASSQQGRDQPQHF
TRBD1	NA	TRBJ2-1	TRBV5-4	TGTGCCAGCAGCTTGCCGGACAGGGGAATCCATGAGCAGTTCTTC	CASSLPDRGIHEQFF
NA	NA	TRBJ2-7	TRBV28	TGTGCCAGCAGTCCCAATTGGGGGGACGTTTACTTC	CASSPNWGDVYF
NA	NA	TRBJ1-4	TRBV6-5	TGTGCCAGCAGAATGGGACAAGTGGGTGAAAAACTGTTTTTT	CASRMGQVGEKLFF
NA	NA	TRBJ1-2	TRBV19	TGTGCCAGTAGTATTGCAGGGATCTATGGCTACACCTTC	CASSIAGIYGYTF
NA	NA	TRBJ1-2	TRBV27	TGTGCCAGCAGTTTAATGGGGGCGGAGTATGGCTACACCTTC	CASSLMGAEYGYTF
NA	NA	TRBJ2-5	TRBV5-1	TGCGCCAGCAGCCAGAAAGAGACCCAGTACTTC	CASSQKETQYF
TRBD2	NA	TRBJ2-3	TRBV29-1	TGCAGCGCCGGGACTAGCGGGGGCACAGATACGCAGTATTTT	CSAGTSGGTDTQYF
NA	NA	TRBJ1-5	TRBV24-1	TGTGCCACCAGTTTACAGGGAAATCAGCCCCAGCATTTT	CATSLQGNQPQHF
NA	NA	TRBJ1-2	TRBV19	TGTGCCAGTACCTCCGATCCGGGGGTCGCCTATGGCTACACCTTC	CASTSDPGVAYGYTF
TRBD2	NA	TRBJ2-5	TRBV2	TGTGCCAGCAGCAAGGGAAGGGGAGGGGAGACCCAGTACTTC	CASSKGRGGETQYF
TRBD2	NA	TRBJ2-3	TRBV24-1	TGTGCCACCAGCCAAAGCGGGGGGGCCACAGATACGCAGTATTTT	CATSQSGGATDTQYF
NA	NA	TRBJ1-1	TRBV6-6	TGTGCCAGCAGTTACGCAGTCACTGAAGCTTTCTTT	CASSYAVTEAFF
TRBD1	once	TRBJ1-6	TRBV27	TGTGCCAGCCTGAGGACAGGGGGAAATTCACCCCTCCACTTT	CASLRTGGNSPLHF
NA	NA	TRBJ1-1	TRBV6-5	TGTGCCAGCACCCACTGGGGGCGGGACACTGAAGCTTTCTTT	CASTHWGRDTEAFF
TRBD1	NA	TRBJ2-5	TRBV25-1	TGTGCCAGCAGTGGACAGGGGGGAGAGACCCAGTACTTC	CASSGQGGETQYF
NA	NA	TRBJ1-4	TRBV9	TGTGCCAGCAGCGAGACGGACAGTATAAATGAAAAACTGTTTTTT	CASSETDSINEKLFF
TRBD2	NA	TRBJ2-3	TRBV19	TGTGCCAGTAGTACCAGACTAGCGGGGGGTTTGACAGATACGCAGTATTTT	CASSTRLAGGLTDTQYF
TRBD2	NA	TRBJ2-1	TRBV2	TGTGCCAGCAGTGAAGGACTAGCGGGGGGCAATGAGCAGTTCTTC	CASSEGLAGGNEQFF
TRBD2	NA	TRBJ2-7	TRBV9	TGTGCCAGCAGTCTAGCGGGGGGATCCTACGAGCAGTACTTC	CASSLAGGSYEQYF
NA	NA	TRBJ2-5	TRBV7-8	TGTGCCAGCAGCTACGGGGTGGGAGGAGAGACCCAGTACTTC	CASSYGVGGETQYF
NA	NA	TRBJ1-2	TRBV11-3	TGTGCCAGCAGCCGAACTCAGGGAAGCTATGGCTACACCTTC	CASSRTQGSYGYTF
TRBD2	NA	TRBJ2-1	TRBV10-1	TGCGCCAGCAGTGATTACGCGGCGGGGGACTACAATGAGCAGTTCTTC	CASSDYAAGDYNEQFF
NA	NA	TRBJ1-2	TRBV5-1	TGCGCCAGCAGCTTACAGGCATCTACTAACTATGGCTACACCTTC	CASSLQASTNYGYTF
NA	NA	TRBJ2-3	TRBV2	TGTGCCAGCAGTGCACAGGGCCTTGGCACAGATACGCAGTATTTT	CASSAQGLGTDTQYF
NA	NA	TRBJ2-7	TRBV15	TGTGCCACCAGAGATGTGACAACCTCAGGTTACGAGCAGTACTTC	CATRDVTTSGYEQYF
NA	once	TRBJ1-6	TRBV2	TGTGCCAGCAGGACGAGGGGGGGGAATTCACCCCTCCACTTT	CASRTRGGNSPLHF
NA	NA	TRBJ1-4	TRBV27	TGTGCCAGCAGCTCGCGGGCGGGACGGGCTAATGAAAAACTGTTTTTT	CASSSRAGRANEKLFF
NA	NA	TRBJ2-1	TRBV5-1	TGCGCCAGCAGCTTAGGCACAGGGAAGCATGAGCAGTTCTTC	CASSLGTGKHEQFF
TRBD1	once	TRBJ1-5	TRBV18	TGTGCCAGCTCTCCGGACAGGGACAATCAGCCCCAGCATTTT	CASSPDRDNQPQHF
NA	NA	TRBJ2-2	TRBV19	TGTGCCAGTAGTCCCCGACAGAACACCGGGGAGCTGTTTTTT	CASSPRQNTGELFF
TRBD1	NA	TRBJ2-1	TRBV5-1	TGCGCCAGCAGCCGAGGACCCGGGACAGGGACGAATGAGCAGTTCTTC	CASSRGPGTGTNEQFF
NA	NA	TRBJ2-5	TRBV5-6	TGTGCCAGCAGCTTGACCGGGGGGCCCAAGATGACCCAGTACTTC	CASSLTGGPKMTQYF
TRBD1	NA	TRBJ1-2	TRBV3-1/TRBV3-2	TGTGCCAGCAGCCTAAGACAGGGTTCCAACTATGGCTACACCTTC	CASSLRQGSNYGYTF
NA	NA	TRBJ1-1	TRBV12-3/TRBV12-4	TGTGCCAGCACCCTAAACACTGAAGCTTTCTTT	CASTLNTEAFF